Shown below are 18 T cell receptor beta chains from a single sample sequenced in a study of identical twins. Each CDR3 protein is one row after TCRdb ran MiXCR on the 5' RACE reads. This table has around 510,000 distinct CDR3 sequences, roughly 13% appearing once. Another study also made use of these data, one on yellow fever vaccine responses in identical twins.

Sequenced sample: CD4+ T cells sorted from blood. The source is a woman under 30 in good health.

This chain links TRBV9 with TRBJ2-1; 7 bases are a match to TRBD2. V shed 3 bases and J 2 bases; nucleotides not matched to a gene: 5. This CDR3 contains 15 residues. Germline V gene sequence: CDR1 SGDLS, CDR2 YYNGEE. This CDR3 reads CASSERDSPYNEQFF. The CDR3 DNA follows: TGTGCCAGCAGCGAGCGGGACTCCCCCTACAATGAGCAGTTCTTC.

The V and J genes are TRBV5-1 and TRBJ2-3; 16 bases map to TRBD2. This CDR3 contains 16 residues. Per germline, CDR1 SGHRS and CDR2 YFSETQ. With V trimmed by 4 bases and J by 4 bases, 3 bases remained unmatched. CDR3 nucleotides: TGCGCCAGCAGCGCGGGACTAGCGGGGGGGGCAGATACGCAGTATTTT. Protein sequence: CASSAGLAGGADTQYF.

The genes are TRBV27 and TRBJ1-1, with D tentatively TRBD1 (5 bases). The CDR3 extends over 15 amino acids. Trimming left V 7 bases short and J 4 bases short, with 19 bases between. Looked up from germline, CDR1 is MNHEY and CDR2 is SMNVEV (reference sequence). The CDR3 DNA is TGTGCCAGCACTCAACTGTCGTCGGGGCTCACTGAAGCTTTCTTT. Translation: CASTQLSSGLTEAFF.

This clonotype has a handful of counts. The chain recombines TRBV28 with TRBJ2-2; possible D gene TRBD1, 5 bases. The ends were cut back, 2 bases at V and 6 bases at J, with 13 bases in the middle. Germline CDR1 MDHEN, CDR2 SYDVKM. This CDR3 is 15 amino acids long. The CDR3, as DNA: TGTGCCAGCAGTTTACCAGTTGCGACAGCCGGGGAGCTGTTTTTT. It codes for CASSLPVATAGELFF.

This sequence joins TRBV7-3 and TRBJ2-7; a possible D gene is TRBD1 (5 bases). CDR1 is SGHTA, CDR2 FQGTGA, per germline. Trimming took off 2 bases at V and 0 bases at J, with 8 bases between the two ends. The length of the CDR3 is 14 residues. The CDR3, as DNA: TGTGCCAGCAGCTTAGGACATAACTCCTACGAGCAGTACTTC. This sequence encodes CASSLGHNSYEQYF.

A remark on this clonotype: Compared with germline, one end of the junction differs, possibly owing to a read error. V usage is TRBV12-3 or TRBV12-4 and J usage is TRBJ2-1, with no clear D. The CDR3 consists of 13 residues. The CDR3 DNA reads as TGTGCCAGCAGTTTGGAGTATGGTATGGGATGGGGATTC. Protein sequence: CASSLEYGMGWGF.

V gene TRBV19 combines with J gene TRBJ2-1; D remains ambiguous. Between the trimmed V and J ends, which lost 5 bases and 5 bases, there was a span of 19 bases. Germline V gives CDR1 LNHDA, CDR2 SQIVND (reference sequence). The CDR3 contains 16 residues. The CDR3 loop is CASSPRWAGSNNEQFF. CDR3 DNA: TGTGCCAGTAGTCCCCGCTGGGCAGGCAGCAACAATGAGCAGTTCTTC.

The chain links TRBV11-1 to TRBJ2-3, with 7 nucleotides matching TRBD2. The CDR3 runs 15 residues. Germline V gene lookup returns CDR1 SGHAT and CDR2 FQDESV (reference sequence). V lost 2 bases and J lost 4; bases outside the gene matches: 6. The CDR3 reads CASSLWREFADTQYF. In DNA form, the CDR3 reads TGTGCCAGCAGCTTATGGCGGGAGTTCGCAGATACGCAGTATTTT.

This clonotype came up a few times. The chain couples TRBV6-5 to TRBJ1-1; D is perhaps TRBD1 (6 bases). The CDR3 is 12 amino acids. Trimming shortened V by 2 bases and J by 7 bases, and 8 bases separated the two germline ends. In germline, CDR1 is MNHEY, CDR2 SVGAGI. The CDR3 protein is CASSYRGLEAFF. The CDR3 DNA is TGTGCCAGCAGTTACCGGGGGCTTGAAGCTTTCTTT.

This clonotype was seen more than once but under ten times. Relative to the germline gene, one junction end is altered; a read error may explain this. V is TRBV7-7 and J is TRBJ2-1; 13 nucleotides match TRBD2. The CDR3 runs to 15 residues. CDR1 is SSHAT and CDR2 is FNYEAQ in the germline V gene (reference sequence). CDR3 DNA sequence: TGTGCTAGCAGCGCCGGGACTAGCGGGGACACAGAGCAGTTCTTC. It codes for CASSAGTSGDTEQFF.

This clonotype was observed a few times. Mismatch with germline at one junction end may stem from a read error. The chain employs TRBV12-3 or TRBV12-4 and TRBJ1-1, with D uncertain. The CDR3 length is 12 residues. CDR3 coding DNA: TGTGCCAGCAGTGTCCTCCTTACTGAAGCCTTCTTT. Translated, it gives CASSVLLTEAFF.

This clonotype appeared many times. The V and J genes are TRBV7-9 and TRBJ2-3; 8 bases fit TRBD2. This CDR3 contains 15 residues. The ends lost 5 bases at V and 0 bases at J; junction bases unmatched: 4. Germline assignment: CDR1 SEHNR and CDR2 FQNEAQ (reference sequence). CDR3 sequence reads: CASSTASGSTDTQYF. The DNA of the CDR3 is TGTGCCAGCAGCACCGCTAGCGGGAGCACAGATACGCAGTATTTT.

This clonotype was counted only a few times. The rearrangement links TRBV28 to TRBJ2-7; TRBD1 or TRBD2 may be the D gene (6 bases each). The V end lost 6 bases, the J end lost 5 bases, and 23 bases lay between the germline ends. Germline CDR1 and CDR2: MDHEN and SYDVKM. The CDR3 totals 16 residues. The CDR3 reads CASRSDLARGPDEQYF. CDR3 DNA sequence: TGTGCCAGCAGATCCGATCTAGCTCGGGGGCCCGACGAGCAGTACTTC.

This clonotype was detected ten times or more. The V and J genes are TRBV5-6 and TRBJ2-7, with 8 bases aligning to TRBD2. Germline lookup yields CDR1 SGHDT and CDR2 YYEEEE. Germline trimming cut 6 bases from V and 4 bases from J; bases unmatched to any gene: 12. CDR3 size: 15 residues. CDR3 coding DNA: TGTGCCAGCAACCCGGGAGGGCCGAGGGGATACGAGCAGTACTTC. Protein product: CASNPGGPRGYEQYF.

The chain employs TRBV11-2 and TRBJ2-1; maybe TRBD1 (6 bases). The CDR3 is made up of 13 amino acids. Germline CDR1 and CDR2: SGHAT and FQNNGV. The ends were cut back, 4 bases at V and 10 bases at J, with 14 bases in the middle. The CDR3: CASSSDRLGEQFF. The CDR3, as DNA: TGTGCCAGCAGCTCTGACAGGTTAGGGGAGCAGTTCTTC.

In its sample, this clonotype was seen a few times. The chain links TRBV18 to TRBJ2-3; 10 nucleotides align to TRBD2. Germline CDR1 is KGHSH and CDR2 is LQKENI. This CDR3 region has 17 residues. V shed 1 base, J shed 5 bases, and the junction held 9 bases outside the gene matches. Here the CDR3 DNA reads TGTGCCAGCTCACCACGTCCCCGTTCTAGCGGGGGAGATACGCAGTATTTT. Translated: CASSPRPRSSGGDTQYF.

In its sample, this clonotype was seen a few times. The J gene is TRBJ1-2, the V gene TRBV19, with TRBD1 identical over 7 bases. The J segment lost 7 bases and the V segment lost 7 bases, leaving 9 bases of the junction unmatched. Germline V gives CDR1 LNHDA, CDR2 SQIVND (reference sequence). There are 13 residues in the CDR3. The CDR3 reads CASMGRQGRGYTF. The CDR3 coding sequence is TGTGCCAGTATGGGGAGACAGGGTCGTGGCTACACCTTC.

This clonotype has more than one count but fewer than ten. The chain carries TRBV5-1 and TRBJ2-7; TRBD1 agrees at 7 bases. The CDR3 runs to 16 residues. V gave up 0 bases and J gave up 5 bases; unmatched junction bases: 11. In germline, CDR1 is SGHRS, CDR2 YFSETQ. As DNA, the CDR3 is TGCGCCAGCAGCTTGGGAGCCGGGACAGTCTTGAACGAGCAGTACTTC. Protein: CASSLGAGTVLNEQYF.